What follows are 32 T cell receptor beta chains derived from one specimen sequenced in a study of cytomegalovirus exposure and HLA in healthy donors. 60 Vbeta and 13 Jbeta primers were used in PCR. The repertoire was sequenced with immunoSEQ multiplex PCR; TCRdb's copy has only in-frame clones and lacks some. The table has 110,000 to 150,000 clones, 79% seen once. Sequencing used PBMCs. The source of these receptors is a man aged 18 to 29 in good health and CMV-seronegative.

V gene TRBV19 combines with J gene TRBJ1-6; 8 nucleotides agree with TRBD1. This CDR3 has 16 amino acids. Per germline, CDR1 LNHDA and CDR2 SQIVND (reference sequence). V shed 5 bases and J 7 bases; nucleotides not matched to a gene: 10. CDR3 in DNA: TGTGCCAGTAGTCTGGACAGGGAAGCTTGGAATTCACCCCTCCACTTT. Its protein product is CASSLDREAWNSPLHF.

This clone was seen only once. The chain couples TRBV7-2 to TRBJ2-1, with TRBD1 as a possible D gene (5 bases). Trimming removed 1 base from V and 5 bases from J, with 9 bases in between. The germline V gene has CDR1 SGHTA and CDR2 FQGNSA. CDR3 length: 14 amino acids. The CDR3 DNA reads TGTGCCAGCAGCTTAGTAGGGGCAGACAATGAGCAGTTCTTC. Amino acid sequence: CASSLVGADNEQFF.

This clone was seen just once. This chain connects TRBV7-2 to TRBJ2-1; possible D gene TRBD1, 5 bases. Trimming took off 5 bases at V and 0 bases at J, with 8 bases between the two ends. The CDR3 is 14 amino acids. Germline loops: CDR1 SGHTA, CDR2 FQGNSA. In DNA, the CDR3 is TGTGCCAGCAGCCCCGACAGCTCCTACAATGAGCAGTTCTTC. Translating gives CASSPDSSYNEQFF.

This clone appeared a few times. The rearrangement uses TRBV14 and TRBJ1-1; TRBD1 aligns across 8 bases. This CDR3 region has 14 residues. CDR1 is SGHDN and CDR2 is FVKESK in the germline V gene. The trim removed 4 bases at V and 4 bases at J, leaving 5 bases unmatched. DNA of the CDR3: TGTGCCAGCAGCCTTGGACAGGGTGGCACTGAAGCTTTCTTT. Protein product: CASSLGQGGTEAFF.

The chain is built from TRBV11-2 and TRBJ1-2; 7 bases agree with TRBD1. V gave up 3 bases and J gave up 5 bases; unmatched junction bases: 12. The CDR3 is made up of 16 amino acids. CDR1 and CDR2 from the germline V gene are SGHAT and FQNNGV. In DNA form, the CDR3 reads TGTGCCAGCAGCTTTAGGGAACGGGAGGGGGCATATGGCTACACCTTC. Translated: CASSFREREGAYGYTF.

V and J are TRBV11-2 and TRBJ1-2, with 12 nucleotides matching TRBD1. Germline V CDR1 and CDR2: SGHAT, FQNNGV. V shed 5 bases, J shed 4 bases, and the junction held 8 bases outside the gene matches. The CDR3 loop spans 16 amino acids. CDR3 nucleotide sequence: TGTGCCAGCAGCCCTTCCGGGACAGGGGGCGTCTATGGCTACACCTTC. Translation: CASSPSGTGGVYGYTF.

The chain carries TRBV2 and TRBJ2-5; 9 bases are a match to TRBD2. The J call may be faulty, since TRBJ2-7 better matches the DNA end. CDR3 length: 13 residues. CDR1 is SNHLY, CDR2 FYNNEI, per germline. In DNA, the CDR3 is TGTGCCAGCAGTTTTACGCGGGAGGGCGAGCAGTACTTC. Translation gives CASSFTREGEQYF.

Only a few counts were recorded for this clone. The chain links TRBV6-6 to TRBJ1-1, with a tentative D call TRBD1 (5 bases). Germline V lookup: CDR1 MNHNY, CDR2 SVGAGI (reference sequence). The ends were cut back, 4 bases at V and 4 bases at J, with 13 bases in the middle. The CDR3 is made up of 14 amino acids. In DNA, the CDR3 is TGTGCCAGCAGTTTGGCAGGGTGGGGCACTGAAGCTTTCTTT. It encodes CASSLAGWGTEAFF.

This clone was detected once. CDR3 DNA sequence: TGTGCCAGCAGGCTCCCCGGGGGACTCTATGGCTACACCTTC. This encodes CASRLPGGLYGYTF. This chain links TRBV2 with TRBJ1-2; a possible D gene is TRBD1 (5 bases). Germline V gene lookup returns CDR1 SNHLY and CDR2 FYNNEI. The V and J ends lost 6 bases and 4 bases respectively, with 15 bases between them. This CDR3 region has 14 residues.

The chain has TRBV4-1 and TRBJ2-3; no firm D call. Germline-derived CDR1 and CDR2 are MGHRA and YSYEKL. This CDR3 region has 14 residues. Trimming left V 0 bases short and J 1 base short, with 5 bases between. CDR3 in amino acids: CASSQDLGTDTQYF. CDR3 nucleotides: TGCGCCAGCAGCCAAGATCTCGGCACAGATACGCAGTATTTT.

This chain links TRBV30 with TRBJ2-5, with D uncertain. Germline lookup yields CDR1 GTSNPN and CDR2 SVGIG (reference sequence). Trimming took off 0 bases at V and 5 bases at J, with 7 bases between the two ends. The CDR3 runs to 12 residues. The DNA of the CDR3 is TGTGCCTGGAGTGTCCCGACTGAGACCCAGTACTTC. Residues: CAWSVPTETQYF.

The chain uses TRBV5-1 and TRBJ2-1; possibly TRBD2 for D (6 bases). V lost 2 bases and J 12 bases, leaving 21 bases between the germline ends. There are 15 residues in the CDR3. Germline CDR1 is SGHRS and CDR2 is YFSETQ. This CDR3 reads CASSLGRLGTMVQFF. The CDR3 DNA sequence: TGCGCCAGCAGCTTAGGGAGGTTGGGGACCATGGTGCAGTTCTTC.

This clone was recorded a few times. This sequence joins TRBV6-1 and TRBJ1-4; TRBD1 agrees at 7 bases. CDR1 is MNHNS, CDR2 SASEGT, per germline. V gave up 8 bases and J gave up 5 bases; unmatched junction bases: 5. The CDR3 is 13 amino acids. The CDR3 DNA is TGTGCCAGCGGACAGGCCAGGAATGAAAAACTGTTTTTT. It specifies CASGQARNEKLFF.

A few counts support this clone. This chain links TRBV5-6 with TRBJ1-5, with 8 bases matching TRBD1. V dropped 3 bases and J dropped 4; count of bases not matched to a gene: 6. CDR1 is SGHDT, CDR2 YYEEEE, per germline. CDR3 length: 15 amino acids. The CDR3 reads CASSSGTGYNQPQHF. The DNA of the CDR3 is TGTGCCAGCAGCTCCGGGACAGGATATAATCAGCCCCAGCATTTT.

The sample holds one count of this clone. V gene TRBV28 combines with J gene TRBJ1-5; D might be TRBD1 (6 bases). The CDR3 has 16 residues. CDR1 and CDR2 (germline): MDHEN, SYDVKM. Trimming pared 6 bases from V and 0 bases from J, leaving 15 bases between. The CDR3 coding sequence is TGTGCCAGCAGGGGGAGGGGGGTTCATAGCAATCAGCCCCAGCATTTT. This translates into CASRGRGVHSNQPQHF.

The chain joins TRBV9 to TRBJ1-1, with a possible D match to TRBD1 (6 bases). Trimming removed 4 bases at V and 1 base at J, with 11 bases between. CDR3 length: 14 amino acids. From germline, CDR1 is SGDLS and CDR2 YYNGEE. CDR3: CASSRGGANTEAFF. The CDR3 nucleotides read TGTGCCAGCAGCCGCGGGGGGGCGAACACTGAAGCTTTCTTT. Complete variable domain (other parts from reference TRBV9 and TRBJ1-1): DSGVTQTPKHLITATGQRVTLRCSPRSGDLSVYWYQQSLDQGLQFLIQYYNGEERAKGNILERFSAQQFPDLHSELNLSSLELGDSALYFCASSRGGANTEAFFGQGTRLTVV.

The CDR3 bases are TGTGCCAGCAGCTTATTGGCGGGGCGTGCCTACAATGAGCAGTTCTTC. The encoded protein is CASSLLAGRAYNEQFF. The chain links TRBV7-2 to TRBJ2-1, with D perhaps matching TRBD2 (6 bases). CDR3 length: 16 amino acids. V dropped 2 bases and J dropped 2 bases, with 13 bases sitting between them. Per the germline V gene, CDR1 is SGHTA and CDR2 is FQGNSA.

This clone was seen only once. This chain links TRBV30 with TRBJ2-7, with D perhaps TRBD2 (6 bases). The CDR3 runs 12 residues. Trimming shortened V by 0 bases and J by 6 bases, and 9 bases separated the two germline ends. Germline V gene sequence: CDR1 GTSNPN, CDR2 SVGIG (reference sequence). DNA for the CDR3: TGTGCCTGGAGTGTAGGAGGGTCCGAGCAGTACTTC. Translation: CAWSVGGSEQYF.

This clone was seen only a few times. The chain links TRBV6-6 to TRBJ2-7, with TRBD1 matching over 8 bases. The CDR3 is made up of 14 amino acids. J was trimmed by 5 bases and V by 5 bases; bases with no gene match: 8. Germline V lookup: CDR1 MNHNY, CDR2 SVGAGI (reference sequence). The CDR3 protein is CASSPRDRFDEQYF. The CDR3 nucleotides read TGTGCCAGCAGTCCACGGGACAGGTTCGACGAGCAGTACTTC.

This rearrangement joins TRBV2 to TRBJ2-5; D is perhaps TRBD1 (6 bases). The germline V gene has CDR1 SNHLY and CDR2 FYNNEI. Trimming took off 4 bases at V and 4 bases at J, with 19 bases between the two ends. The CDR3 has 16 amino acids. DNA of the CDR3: TGTGCCAGCAGTGGGGGCAGCAGGGGCGCGGTAGAGACCCAGTACTTC. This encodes CASSGGSRGAVETQYF.

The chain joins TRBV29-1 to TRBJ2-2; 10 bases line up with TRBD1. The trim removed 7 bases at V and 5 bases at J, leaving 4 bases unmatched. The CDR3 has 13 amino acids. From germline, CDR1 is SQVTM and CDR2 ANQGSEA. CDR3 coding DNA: TGCAGCGCGGGACAGGGGTATACCGGGGAGCTGTTTTTT. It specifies CSAGQGYTGELFF.

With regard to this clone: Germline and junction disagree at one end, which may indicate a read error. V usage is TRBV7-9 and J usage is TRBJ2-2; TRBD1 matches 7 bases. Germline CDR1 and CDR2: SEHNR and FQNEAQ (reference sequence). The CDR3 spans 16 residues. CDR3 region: CSSSPTTGVGTGELFF. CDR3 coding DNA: TGTTCCAGCAGCCCTACTACAGGGGTGGGCACCGGGGAGCTGTTTTTT. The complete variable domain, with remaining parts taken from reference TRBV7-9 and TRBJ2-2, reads DTGVSQNPRHKITKRGQNVTFRCDPISEHNRLYWYRQTLGQGPEFLTYFQNEAQLEKSRLLSDRFSAERPKGSFSTLEIQRTEQGDSAMYLCSSSPTTGVGTGELFFGEGSRLTVL.

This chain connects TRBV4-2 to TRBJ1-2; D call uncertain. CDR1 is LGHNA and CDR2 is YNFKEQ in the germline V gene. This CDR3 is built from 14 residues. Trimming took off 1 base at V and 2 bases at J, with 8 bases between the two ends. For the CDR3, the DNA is TGTGCCAGCAGCCAAGCTCCCCTAAACTATGGCTACACCTTC. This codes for CASSQAPLNYGYTF.

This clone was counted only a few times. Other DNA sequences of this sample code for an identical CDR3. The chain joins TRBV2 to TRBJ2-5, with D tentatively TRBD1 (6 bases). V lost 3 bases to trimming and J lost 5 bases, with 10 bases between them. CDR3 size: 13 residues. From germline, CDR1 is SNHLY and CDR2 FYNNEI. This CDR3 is CASSDVGAETQYF. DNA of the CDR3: TGTGCCAGCAGTGATGTGGGGGCGGAGACCCAGTACTTC.

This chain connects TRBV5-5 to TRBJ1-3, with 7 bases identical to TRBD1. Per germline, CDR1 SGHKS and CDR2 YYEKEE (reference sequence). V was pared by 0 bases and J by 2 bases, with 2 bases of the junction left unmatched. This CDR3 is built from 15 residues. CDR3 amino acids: CASSLGQGTGNTIYF. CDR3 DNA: TGTGCCAGCAGCTTGGGACAGGGCACTGGAAACACCATATATTTT.

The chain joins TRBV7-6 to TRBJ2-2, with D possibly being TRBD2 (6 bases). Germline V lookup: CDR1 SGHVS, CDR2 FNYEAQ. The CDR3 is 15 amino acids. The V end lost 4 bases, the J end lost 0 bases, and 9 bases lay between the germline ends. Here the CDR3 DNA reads TGTGCCAGCAGCTGGGGGGACTCGAACACCGGGGAGCTGTTTTTT. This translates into CASSWGDSNTGELFF.

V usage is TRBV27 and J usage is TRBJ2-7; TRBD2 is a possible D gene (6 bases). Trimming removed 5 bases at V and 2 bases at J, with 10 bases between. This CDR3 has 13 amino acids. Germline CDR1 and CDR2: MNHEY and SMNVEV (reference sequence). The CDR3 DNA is TGTGCCAGCAGTCGACTAGGGGCCTACGAGCAGTACTTC. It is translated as CASSRLGAYEQYF.

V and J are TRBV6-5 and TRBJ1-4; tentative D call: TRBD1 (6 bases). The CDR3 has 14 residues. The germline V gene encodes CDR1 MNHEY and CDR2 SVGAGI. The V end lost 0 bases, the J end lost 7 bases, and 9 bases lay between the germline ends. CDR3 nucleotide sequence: TGTGCCAGCAGTTACTCCGGGACAACTGAAAAACTGTTTTTT. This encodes CASSYSGTTEKLFF.

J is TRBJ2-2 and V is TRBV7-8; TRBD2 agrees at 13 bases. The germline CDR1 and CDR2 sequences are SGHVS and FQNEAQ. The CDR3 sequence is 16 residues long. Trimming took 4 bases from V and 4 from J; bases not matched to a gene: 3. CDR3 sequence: CASSSRLAGGTGELFF. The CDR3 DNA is TGTGCCAGCAGCTCTCGACTAGCGGGGGGCACCGGGGAGCTGTTTTTT.

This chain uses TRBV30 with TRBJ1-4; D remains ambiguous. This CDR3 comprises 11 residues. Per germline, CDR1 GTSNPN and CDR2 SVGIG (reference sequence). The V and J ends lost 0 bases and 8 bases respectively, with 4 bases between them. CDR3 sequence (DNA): TGTGCCTGGAGTGTGCGGGAAAAACTGTTTTTT. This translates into CAWSVREKLFF.

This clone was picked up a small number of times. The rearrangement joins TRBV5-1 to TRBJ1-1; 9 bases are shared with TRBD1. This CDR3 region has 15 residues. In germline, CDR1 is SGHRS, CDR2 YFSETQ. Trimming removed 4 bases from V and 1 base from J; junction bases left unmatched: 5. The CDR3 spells CASSQDRGRNTEAFF. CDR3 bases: TGCGCCAGCAGCCAGGACAGGGGCCGGAACACTGAAGCTTTCTTT.

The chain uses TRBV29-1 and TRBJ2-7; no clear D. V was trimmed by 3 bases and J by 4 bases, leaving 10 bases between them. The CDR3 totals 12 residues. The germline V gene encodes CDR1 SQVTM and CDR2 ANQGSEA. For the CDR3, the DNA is TGCAGCGTTGATGCCGGGTCATACGAGCAGTACTTC. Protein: CSVDAGSYEQYF.